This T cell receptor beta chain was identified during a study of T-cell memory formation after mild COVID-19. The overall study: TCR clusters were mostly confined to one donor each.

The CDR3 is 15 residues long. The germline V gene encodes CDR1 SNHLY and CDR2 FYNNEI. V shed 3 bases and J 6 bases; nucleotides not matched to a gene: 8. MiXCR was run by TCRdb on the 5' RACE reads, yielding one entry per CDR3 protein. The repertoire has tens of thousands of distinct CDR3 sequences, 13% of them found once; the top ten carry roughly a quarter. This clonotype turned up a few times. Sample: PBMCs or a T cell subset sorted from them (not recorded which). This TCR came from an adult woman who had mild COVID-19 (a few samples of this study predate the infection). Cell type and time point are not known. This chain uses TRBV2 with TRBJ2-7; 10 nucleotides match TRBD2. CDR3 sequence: CASSDGGLAAREQYF. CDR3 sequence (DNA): TGTGCCAGCAGTGATGGAGGACTAGCGGCACGCGAGCAGTACTTC.